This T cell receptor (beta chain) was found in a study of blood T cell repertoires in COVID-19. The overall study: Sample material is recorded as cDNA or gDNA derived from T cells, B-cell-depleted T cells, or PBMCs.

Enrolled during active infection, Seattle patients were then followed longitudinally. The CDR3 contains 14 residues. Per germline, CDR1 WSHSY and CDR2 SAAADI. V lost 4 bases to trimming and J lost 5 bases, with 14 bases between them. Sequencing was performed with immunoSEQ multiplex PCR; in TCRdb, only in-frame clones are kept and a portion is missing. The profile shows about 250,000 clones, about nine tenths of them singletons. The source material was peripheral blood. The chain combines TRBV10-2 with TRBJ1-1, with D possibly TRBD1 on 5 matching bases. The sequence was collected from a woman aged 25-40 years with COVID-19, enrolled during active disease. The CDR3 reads CASSVDGGRTEAFF. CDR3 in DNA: TGCGCCAGCAGTGTAGACGGGGGTCGGACTGAAGCTTTCTTT.